This TCR beta chain was recovered during a study of T cells in Graves' hyperthyroidism and ophthalmopathy. Amplification of TCR beta CDR3 regions was performed using RNA transcripts as template. A set of HTBI primers served as the primers for a first-round RT-PCR of the TCR CDR3. MiXCR, applied by TCRdb to the multiplex PCR reads, yields one record per CDR3 protein. Seen here are hundreds of thousands of distinct CDR3 sequences, 22% observed once, and the top ten hold around 54%. Germline CDR1 SGHTA, CDR2 FQGNSA. This CDR3 spans 16 amino acids. V shed 5 bases and J shed 3 bases, with 18 bases lying between them.

The chain has TRBV7-2 and TRBJ2-3, with D possibly TRBD1 on 6 matching bases. Sequenced material: blood. The receptor was isolated from a woman aged 70-85 years with Graves' ophthalmopathy. CDR3 coding DNA: TGTGCCAGCAGCCCCCCCAGGGGTGAGAGGACAGATACGCAGTATTTT. This translates into CASSPPRGERTDTQYF.